This T cell receptor beta chain was recorded in a study of monozygotic twins with inflammatory bowel disease. General observations from the study: Telling different T cell subtypes apart from each other was not possible. IBD patients had lower TCRbeta diversity (inverse Simpson) than healthy co-twins.

UMIs incorporating a 6-nucleotide sample barcode were appended by means of template switching. TCRalpha and TCRbeta cDNA went through nested PCRs of approximately 16 and 9 cycles, two in total. TCRdb derives one entry per CDR3 protein from the 5' RACE reads, leaving out DNA. This sample's table reports 350,000 to 500,000 distinct CDR3 sequences. Concerning this clonotype: What it binds is unknown.

The germline gives CDR1 DFQATT, CDR2 SNEGSKA (reference sequence). The CDR3 covers 12 residues. The material sequenced was blood. The genes are TRBV20-1 and TRBJ1-1; the D gene TCRdb calls, TRBD1, cannot be checked with no DNA. The TCR sequence derives from a human donor with ulcerative colitis or Crohn's disease, or a healthy co-twin of an affected twin (not recorded which). This CDR3 reads CSAVKGGTEAFF.